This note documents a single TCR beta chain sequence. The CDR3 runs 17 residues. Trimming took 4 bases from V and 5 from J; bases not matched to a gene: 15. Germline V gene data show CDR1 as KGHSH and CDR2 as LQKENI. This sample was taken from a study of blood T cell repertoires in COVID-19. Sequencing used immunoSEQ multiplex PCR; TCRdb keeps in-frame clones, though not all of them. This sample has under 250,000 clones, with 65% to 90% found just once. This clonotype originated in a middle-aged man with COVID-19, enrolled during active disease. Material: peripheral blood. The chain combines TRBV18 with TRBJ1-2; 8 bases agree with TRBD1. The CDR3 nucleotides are TGTGCCAGCTCACAGAATCCCGGGACAGGAAATGGGTATGGCTACACCTTC. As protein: CASSQNPGTGNGYGYTF.